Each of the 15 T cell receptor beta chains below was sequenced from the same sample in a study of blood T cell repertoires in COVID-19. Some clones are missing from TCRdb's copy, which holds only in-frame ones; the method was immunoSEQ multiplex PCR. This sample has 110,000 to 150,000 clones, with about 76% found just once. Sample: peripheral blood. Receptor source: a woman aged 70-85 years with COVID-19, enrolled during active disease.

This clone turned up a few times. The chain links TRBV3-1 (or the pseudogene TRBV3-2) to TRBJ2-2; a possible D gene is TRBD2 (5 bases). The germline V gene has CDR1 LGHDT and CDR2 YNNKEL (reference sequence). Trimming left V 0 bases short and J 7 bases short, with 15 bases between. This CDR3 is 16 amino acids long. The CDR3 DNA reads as TGTGCCAGCAGCCAAGATGGACGGGGTCTAGGCGGGGAGCTGTTTTTT. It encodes CASSQDGRGLGGELFF.

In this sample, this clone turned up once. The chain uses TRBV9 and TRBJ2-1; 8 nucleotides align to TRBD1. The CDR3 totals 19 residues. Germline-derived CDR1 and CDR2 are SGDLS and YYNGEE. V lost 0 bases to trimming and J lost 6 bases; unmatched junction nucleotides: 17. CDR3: CASSVGGGQGATLGNEQFF. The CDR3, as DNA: TGTGCCAGCAGCGTAGGGGGTGGGCAGGGGGCCACCCTGGGCAATGAGCAGTTCTTC. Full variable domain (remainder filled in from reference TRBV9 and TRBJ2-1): DSGVTQTPKHLITATGQRVTLRCSPRSGDLSVYWYQQSLDQGLQFLIQYYNGEERAKGNILERFSAQQFPDLHSELNLSSLELGDSALYFCASSVGGGQGATLGNEQFFGPGTRLTVL.

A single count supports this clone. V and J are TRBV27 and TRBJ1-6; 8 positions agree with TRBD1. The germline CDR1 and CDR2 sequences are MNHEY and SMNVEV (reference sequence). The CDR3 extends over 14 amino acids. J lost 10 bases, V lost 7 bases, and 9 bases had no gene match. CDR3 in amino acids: CASKGGQGWSPLHF. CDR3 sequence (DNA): TGTGCCAGCAAGGGAGGACAGGGCTGGTCACCCCTCCACTTT.

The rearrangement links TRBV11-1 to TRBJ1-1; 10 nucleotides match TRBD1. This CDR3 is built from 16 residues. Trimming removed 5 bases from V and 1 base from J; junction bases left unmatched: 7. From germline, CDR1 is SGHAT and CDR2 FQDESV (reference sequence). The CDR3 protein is CASSKTGGWRNTEAFF. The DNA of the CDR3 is TGTGCCAGCAGCAAGACAGGGGGCTGGCGGAACACTGAAGCTTTCTTT.

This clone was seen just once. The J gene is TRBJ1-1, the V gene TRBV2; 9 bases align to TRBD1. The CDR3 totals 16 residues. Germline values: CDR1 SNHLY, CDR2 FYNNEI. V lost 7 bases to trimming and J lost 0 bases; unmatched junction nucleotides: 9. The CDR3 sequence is CASTRTGDLLNTEAFF. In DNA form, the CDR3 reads TGTGCCAGCACCAGGACAGGGGACTTGTTGAACACTGAAGCTTTCTTT.

The CDR3 sequence is CASRRTGRSPLHF. The CDR3 DNA reads as TGTGCCAGCAGGCGTACAGGGCGCTCACCCCTCCACTTT. The V call is TRBV11-2, the J call TRBJ1-6; D may be TRBD1 (6 bases). The CDR3 has 13 amino acids. V was cut by 6 bases and J by 10 bases, with 13 bases left in between. CDR1 and CDR2 from the germline V gene are SGHAT and FQNNGV.

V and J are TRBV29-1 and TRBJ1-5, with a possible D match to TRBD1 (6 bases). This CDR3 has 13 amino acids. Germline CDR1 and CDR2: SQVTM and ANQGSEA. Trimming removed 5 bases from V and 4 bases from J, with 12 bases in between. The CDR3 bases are TGCAGCGTTAGACAGGCCTCAAATCAGCCCCAGCATTTT. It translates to CSVRQASNQPQHF.

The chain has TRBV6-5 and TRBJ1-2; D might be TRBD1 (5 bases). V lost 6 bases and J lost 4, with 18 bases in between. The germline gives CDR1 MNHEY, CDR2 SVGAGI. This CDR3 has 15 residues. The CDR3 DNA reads TGTGCCAGCAGGCCAGGGTTCGGACAAGGCTATGGCTACACCTTC. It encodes CASRPGFGQGYGYTF.

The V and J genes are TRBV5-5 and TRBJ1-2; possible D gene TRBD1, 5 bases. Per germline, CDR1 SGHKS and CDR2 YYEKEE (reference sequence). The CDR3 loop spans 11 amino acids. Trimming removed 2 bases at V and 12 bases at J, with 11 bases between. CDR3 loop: CASSLSGKDTF. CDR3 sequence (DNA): TGTGCCAGCAGCTTATCAGGGAAAGACACCTTC. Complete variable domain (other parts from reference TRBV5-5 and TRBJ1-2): DAGVTQSPTHLIKTRGQQVTLRCSPISGHKSVSWYQQVLGQGPQFIFQYYEKEERGRGNFPDRFSARQFPNYSSELNVNALLLGDSALYLCASSLSGKDTFGSGTRLTVV.

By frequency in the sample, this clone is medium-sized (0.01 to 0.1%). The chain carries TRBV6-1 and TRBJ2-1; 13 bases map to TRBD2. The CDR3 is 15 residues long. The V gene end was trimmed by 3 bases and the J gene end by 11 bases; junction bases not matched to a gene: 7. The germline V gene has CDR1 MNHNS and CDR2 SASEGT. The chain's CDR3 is CASSDQRLAGGQQFF. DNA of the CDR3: TGTGCCAGCAGTGATCAGCGACTAGCGGGGGGACAGCAGTTCTTC.

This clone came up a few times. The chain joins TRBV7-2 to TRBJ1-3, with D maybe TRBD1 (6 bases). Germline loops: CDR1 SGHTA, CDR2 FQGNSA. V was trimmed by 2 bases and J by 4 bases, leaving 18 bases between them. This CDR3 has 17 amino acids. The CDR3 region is CASSLMPGGPKGNTIYF. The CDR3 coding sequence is TGTGCCAGCAGCTTAATGCCGGGGGGGCCTAAAGGAAACACCATATATTTT.

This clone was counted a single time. CDR3 DNA: TGTGCCACCAGTGGACAGGGGGCCCATGAGCAGTTCTTC. Residues: CATSGQGAHEQFF. The V call is TRBV24-1, the J call TRBJ2-1; 10 bases align to TRBD1. This CDR3 has 13 residues. V gave up 5 bases and J gave up 8 bases; unmatched junction bases: 2. Germline V gene data show CDR1 as KGHDR and CDR2 as SFDVKD.

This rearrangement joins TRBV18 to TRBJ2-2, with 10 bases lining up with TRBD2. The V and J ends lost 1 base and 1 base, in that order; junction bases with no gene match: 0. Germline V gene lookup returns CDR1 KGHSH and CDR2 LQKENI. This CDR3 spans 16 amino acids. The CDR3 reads CASSPRLAGNTGELFF. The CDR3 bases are TGTGCCAGCTCACCACGACTAGCGGGGAACACCGGGGAGCTGTTTTTT.

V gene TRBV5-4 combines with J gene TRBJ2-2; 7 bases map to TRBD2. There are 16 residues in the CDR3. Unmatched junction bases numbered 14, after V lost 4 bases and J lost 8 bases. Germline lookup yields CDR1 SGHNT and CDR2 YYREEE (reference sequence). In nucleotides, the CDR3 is TGTGCCAGCAGCCCGGGACTATCCCCGCCCCCGGGGGAGCTGTTTTTT. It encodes CASSPGLSPPPGELFF.

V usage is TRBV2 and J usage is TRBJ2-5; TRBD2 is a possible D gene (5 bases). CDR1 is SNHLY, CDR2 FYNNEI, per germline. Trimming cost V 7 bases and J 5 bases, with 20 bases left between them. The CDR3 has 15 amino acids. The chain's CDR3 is CASKSDRLPGETQYF. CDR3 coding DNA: TGTGCCAGCAAGTCAGATCGTCTACCGGGGGAGACCCAGTACTTC.